The 13 T cell receptor beta chains below were found in one sample sequenced in a study of blood T cell repertoires in COVID-19. Clones were read by immunoSEQ multiplex PCR, and TCRdb kept only the in-frame ones, dropping some. Here the sample spans around 260,000 clones, about nine tenths being singletons. The sample comprised PBMCs or T cells enriched from blood (not recorded which). These receptor sequences come from a woman aged 25 to 39 who had recovered from COVID-19.

This clone was recorded a few times. The rearrangement uses TRBV7-3 and TRBJ2-2; TRBD1 might be the D (5 bases). The V and J ends lost 6 bases and 4 bases respectively, with 12 bases between them. The CDR3 extends over 14 amino acids. Germline CDR1 SGHTA, CDR2 FQGTGA. This CDR3 reads CASRGQGSTGELFF. In DNA form, the CDR3 reads TGTGCCAGCAGAGGGCAGGGTTCCACCGGGGAGCTGTTTTTT.

The chain links TRBV5-5 to TRBJ1-5; unclear D gene. V was shortened by 1 base and J by 1 base, with 12 bases between the two germline ends. The CDR3 has 16 residues. The germline gives CDR1 SGHKS, CDR2 YYEKEE (reference sequence). CDR3 nucleotide sequence: TGTGCCAGCAGCTTGACTAGACTCGGGAGCAATCAGCCCCAGCATTTT. It specifies CASSLTRLGSNQPQHF. Using reference TRBV5-5 and TRBJ1-5 for the parts outside the CDR3, the full variable domain is DAGVTQSPTHLIKTRGQQVTLRCSPISGHKSVSWYQQVLGQGPQFIFQYYEKEERGRGNFPDRFSARQFPNYSSELNVNALLLGDSALYLCASSLTRLGSNQPQHFGDGTRLSIL.

The chain links TRBV7-2 to TRBJ2-2; D perhaps matches TRBD1 (6 bases). This CDR3 region has 15 residues. Trimming cost V 2 bases and J 7 bases, with 14 bases left between them. CDR1 is SGHTA and CDR2 is FQGNSA in the germline V gene. CDR3 nucleotide sequence: TGTGCCAGCAGCTTATACGGGACCAGGGGCGGGGAGCTGTTTTTT. Translated, it gives CASSLYGTRGGELFF.

V and J are TRBV6-2 or TRBV6-3 and TRBJ1-2, with unresolved D. This CDR3 comprises 12 residues. Trimming took 6 bases from V and 4 from J, leaving 9 bases between them. In germline, CDR1 is MNHEY, CDR2 SVGEGT. The CDR3 reads CASSTRFYGYTF. DNA for the CDR3: TGTGCCAGCAGCACTCGATTCTATGGCTACACCTTC.

This chain uses TRBV4-1 with TRBJ2-3; TRBD1 agrees at 9 bases. J lost 7 bases, V lost 3 bases, and 5 bases had no gene match. In germline, CDR1 is MGHRA, CDR2 YSYEKL. The CDR3 runs to 14 residues. The CDR3 sequence: CASSQGQGGNTQYF. As DNA, the CDR3 is TGCGCCAGCAGCCAGGGACAGGGAGGGAATACGCAGTATTTT.

This clone was recorded only once. The rearrangement links TRBV6-2 or TRBV6-3 to TRBJ1-4; D perhaps matches TRBD1 (5 bases). Germline lookup yields CDR1 MNHEY and CDR2 SVGEGT. V gave up 5 bases and J gave up 10 bases, with 17 bases separating them. The CDR3 runs 14 residues. CDR3 loop: CASSASGPRGKLFF. As DNA, the CDR3 is TGTGCCAGCAGTGCGTCGGGCCCAAGGGGAAAACTGTTTTTT.

This chain uses TRBV4-1 with TRBJ2-7; 10 bases fit TRBD2. V was clipped by 0 bases and J by 0 bases; unmatched bases: 11. Germline V gives CDR1 MGHRA, CDR2 YSYEKL. This CDR3 is 19 amino acids long. The DNA for the CDR3 is TGCGCCAGCAGCCAAGAGGATACTAGCGGGACCACCCTCTCCTACGAGCAGTACTTC. Translated: CASSQEDTSGTTLSYEQYF.

This chain links TRBV19 with TRBJ2-2; the match to TRBD1 covers 10 bases. This CDR3 has 14 residues. With 5 bases clipped from V and 5 bases from J, the junction kept 2 bases outside the gene matches. Germline V CDR1 and CDR2: LNHDA, SQIVND (reference sequence). CDR3 in DNA: TGTGCCAGTAGTGGACAGGGGGTGACCGGGGAGCTGTTTTTT. Residues: CASSGQGVTGELFF.

As concerns this clone: At one of its ends the junction is not consistent with the germline gene, which may arise from a read error. The chain employs TRBV4-1 and TRBJ2-7; possible D gene TRBD1, 5 bases. Germline CDR1 is MGHRA and CDR2 is YSYEKL. The CDR3 runs 13 residues. CDR3 protein: CASSQDQGGVWHF. CDR3 bases: TGCGCCAGCAGCCAAGACCAGGGTGGGGTATGGCACTTC.

This chain uses TRBV18 with TRBJ1-2, with 8 bases aligning to TRBD1. The CDR3 is made up of 13 amino acids. CDR1 and CDR2 from the germline V gene are KGHSH and LQKENI. J was trimmed by 4 bases and V by 2 bases; bases with no gene match: 0. CDR3 sequence reads: CASSPTGGYGYTF. Written as DNA, the CDR3 is TGTGCCAGCTCACCAACAGGGGGCTATGGCTACACCTTC.

This chain joins TRBV4-1 and TRBJ2-3; D might be TRBD2 (5 bases). The CDR3 consists of 14 residues. Trimming removed 1 base at V and 6 bases at J, with 11 bases between. Germline CDR1 and CDR2: MGHRA and YSYEKL. This chain's CDR3 is CASSQGPGSDTQYF. In DNA, the CDR3 is TGCGCCAGCAGCCAAGGCCCGGGATCTGATACGCAGTATTTT.

V and J are TRBV5-6 and TRBJ1-5; 11 positions match TRBD1. This CDR3 comprises 17 residues. Germline CDR1 and CDR2: SGHDT and YYEEEE. V shed 2 bases, J shed 4 bases, and the junction held 8 bases outside the gene matches. CDR3 residues: CASSFLGTGGRNQPQHF. CDR3 bases: TGTGCCAGCAGCTTCCTTGGGACAGGGGGAAGGAATCAGCCCCAGCATTTT.

Worth noting for this clone: The sample has other DNA sequences that encode this CDR3 too. This chain connects TRBV7-3 to TRBJ2-1, with D perhaps matching TRBD1 (6 bases). Per the germline V gene, CDR1 is SGHTA and CDR2 is FQGTGA. The ends were cut back, 5 bases at V and 1 base at J, with 9 bases in the middle. The CDR3 has 14 residues. The CDR3 spells CASSKGGSYNEQFF. CDR3 sequence (DNA): TGTGCCAGCAGCAAAGGGGGTTCCTACAATGAGCAGTTCTTC.